Listed here are 5 T cell receptor beta chains from one sample, sequenced in a study of blood T cell repertoires in COVID-19. Profiling relied on immunoSEQ multiplex PCR, and the TCRdb table lists in-frame clones only, not all of them. The sample includes roughly 78,000 clones, about nine tenths of them seen just once. Sequencing input: peripheral blood. The receptors were sampled from a woman aged 60 to 75 with acute or convalescent COVID-19.

V and J are TRBV29-1 and TRBJ2-1; D might be TRBD1 (5 bases). Germline CDR1 reads SQVTM; CDR2 reads ANQGSEA. Trimming cost V 2 bases and J 7 bases, with 21 bases left between them. The CDR3 consists of 16 residues. CDR3 protein: CSVEFGGAGSQNEQFF. In DNA, the CDR3 is TGCAGCGTTGAATTTGGTGGAGCAGGGTCCCAGAATGAGCAGTTCTTC.

The V gene is TRBV5-1, the J gene TRBJ2-2; the match to TRBD1 covers 9 bases. Looked up from germline, CDR1 is SGHRS and CDR2 is YFSETQ. V lost 3 bases and J lost 7; bases outside the gene matches: 7. This CDR3 has 15 residues. The chain's CDR3 is CASSSGQGSLGELFF. CDR3 coding DNA: TGCGCCAGCAGCTCGGGACAGGGCTCGCTCGGGGAGCTGTTTTTT.

The CDR3 region has the DNA TGTGCCAGCAACCTACACCCACAGGGACAGCCCCAGCATTTT. Amino acid sequence: CASNLHPQGQPQHF. The chain is built from TRBV2 and TRBJ1-5; TRBD1 might be the D (6 bases). This CDR3 contains 14 residues. Germline CDR1 is SNHLY and CDR2 is FYNNEI. V gave up 7 bases and J gave up 7 bases, with 17 bases separating them.

V and J are TRBV4-3 and TRBJ2-2, with D maybe TRBD2 (7 bases). CDR1 and CDR2 from the germline V gene are LGHNA and YSLEER. CDR3 length: 18 amino acids. The V end lost 1 base, the J end lost 12 bases, and 27 bases lay between the germline ends. The CDR3 is CASSQALSSGLMRGKLFF. The CDR3, as DNA: TGCGCCAGCAGCCAAGCCCTCAGTAGCGGGCTAATGAGGGGGAAGCTGTTTTTT.

This clone has more than one count but fewer than ten. CDR3 protein: CASSLVVAARYNEQFF. The CDR3 nucleotides read TGTGCCAGCAGTTTAGTCGTCGCGGCCCGTTACAATGAGCAGTTCTTC. The rearrangement joins TRBV28 to TRBJ2-1; D is undetermined. CDR1 is MDHEN and CDR2 is SYDVKM in the germline V gene. V was shortened by 2 bases and J by 4 bases, with 15 bases between the two germline ends. This CDR3 region has 16 residues.